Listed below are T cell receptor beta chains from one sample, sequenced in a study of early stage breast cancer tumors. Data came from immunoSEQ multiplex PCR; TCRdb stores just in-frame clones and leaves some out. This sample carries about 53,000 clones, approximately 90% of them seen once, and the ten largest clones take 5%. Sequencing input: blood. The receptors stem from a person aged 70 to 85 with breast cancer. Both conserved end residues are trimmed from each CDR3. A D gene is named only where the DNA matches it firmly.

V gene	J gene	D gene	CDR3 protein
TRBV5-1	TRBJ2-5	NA	ASSLYGGTETQY
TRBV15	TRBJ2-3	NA	ATSRGWRGSTDTQY
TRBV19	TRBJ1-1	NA	ASSIPGVWTEAF
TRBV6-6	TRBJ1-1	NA	ASSYGLEGH
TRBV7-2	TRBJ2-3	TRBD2	ASKLSGGAVDTQY
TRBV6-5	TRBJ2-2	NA	ASSYSSQASGELF
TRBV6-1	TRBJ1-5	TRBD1	ASRTGIHQPQH
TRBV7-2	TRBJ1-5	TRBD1	ASSLAYDRVIQPQH
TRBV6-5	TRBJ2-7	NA	ASSYSQGLGWEQY
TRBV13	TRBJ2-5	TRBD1	ASSTRIRGPEETQY
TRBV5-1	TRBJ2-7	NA	ASSLNFYEQY
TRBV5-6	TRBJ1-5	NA	ASYRSHGNQPQH
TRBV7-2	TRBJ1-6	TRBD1	ASSPATGRSNSPLH
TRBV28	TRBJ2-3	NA	ASTLGGSSTDTQY
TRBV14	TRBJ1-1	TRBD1	ASSLRQGNTEAF
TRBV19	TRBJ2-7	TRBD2	ASSIGGGSYEQY
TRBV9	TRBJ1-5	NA	ASSVGPNYNQPQH
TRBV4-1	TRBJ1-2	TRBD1	ASSQVPRTGRYGYT
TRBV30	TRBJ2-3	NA	AWGSEVTDTQY
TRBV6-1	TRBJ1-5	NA	ASSAPAGGYGNQPQH
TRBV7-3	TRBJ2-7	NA	ASRRDSATREQY
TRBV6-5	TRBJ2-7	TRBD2	ASSRTSGSSYEQY
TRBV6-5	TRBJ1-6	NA	ASSYSISGERPLH
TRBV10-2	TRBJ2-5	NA	ASSEASAQETQY
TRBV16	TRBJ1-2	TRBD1	ASSQTGTGETNGYT
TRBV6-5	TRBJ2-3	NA	ASSWDSGTQY
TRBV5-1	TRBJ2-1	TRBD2	ASSYSGANYNEQF
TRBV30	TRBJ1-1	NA	AWRFGGQAF
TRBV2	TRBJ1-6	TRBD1	ASVTGQGSPLH
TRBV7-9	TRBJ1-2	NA	ASSADRSGYT
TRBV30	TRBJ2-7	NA	AWSSGRTYEQY
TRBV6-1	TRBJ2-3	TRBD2	ASSEAWTSLGDTQY
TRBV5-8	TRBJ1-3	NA	ASSFPGSPIY
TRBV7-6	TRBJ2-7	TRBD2	ASSLRSGSSSSLDEQY
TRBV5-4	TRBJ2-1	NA	ASSLQQGSTYNEQF
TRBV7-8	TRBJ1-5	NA	ASSLGGYNQPQH
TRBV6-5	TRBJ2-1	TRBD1	ASSQDRVEYNEQF
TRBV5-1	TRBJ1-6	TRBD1	ASSLLSRDSFYNSPLH
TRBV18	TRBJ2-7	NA	ASSVTDIYEQY
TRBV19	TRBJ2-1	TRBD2	ASSMTSGSGHEQF
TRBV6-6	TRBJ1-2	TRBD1	ASSPERQGKGYT
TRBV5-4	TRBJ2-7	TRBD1	ASGLQGAYEQY
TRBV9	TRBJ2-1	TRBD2	ASSVAGLANEQF
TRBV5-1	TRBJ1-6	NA	ASSGQVGADSPLH